Here is one T cell receptor beta chain with its context. Its antigen is still unknown. The data were taken from a study of OX40 agonist ivuxolimab in advanced cancers. Study information: Cohort: approximately 83% men, mean age approximately 66, aged about 20 to 79. Study results and caveats: In the 0.1-3.0 mg/kg groups, partial responders showed among the lowest expansion.

Blood draws occurred at baseline, cycle 4 day 1, and cycle 7 day 1. The germline V gene has CDR1 GTSNPN and CDR2 SVGIG (reference sequence). V lost 3 bases, J lost 6 bases, and 5 bases stayed unmatched. The CDR3 runs to 13 residues. TCRdb keeps only in-frame clones here, not all; method: immunoSEQ multiplex PCR. The sample holds 80,000 to 100,000 clones, less than 95% seen once. The sequence came from an adult with an advanced solid tumor such as melanoma, head and neck, liver or kidney cancer. The chain couples TRBV30 to TRBJ2-1; 7 nucleotides match TRBD2. The sequences come from CD4+ or CD8+ T cells sorted from blood, collected in a trial of the OX40 agonist ivuxolimab. DNA of the CDR3: TGTGCCTGGAGCCTACTAGCGAGCAATGAGCAGTTCTTC. Encoded protein: CAWSLLASNEQFF.